The rows below give T cell receptor beta chains drawn from one sample of a study of blood T cell repertoires in COVID-19. Sequencing used immunoSEQ multiplex PCR; TCRdb keeps in-frame clones, though not all of them. The data hold about 400,000 clones, with 75% to 90% observed a single time. The sequenced sample consisted of peripheral blood. The receptors originated from a woman aged 55-69 years with COVID-19, enrolled during active disease. Both conserved end residues are part of each CDR3. Fields, in order: clone size, V gene, D gene, J gene, CDR3 DNA, CDR3 protein. The D gene is left open where the match is weak. Rows give clone size only sometimes, using once, few, many, or a class for an expanded clone.

clone_size: NA
v_call: TRBV6-4
d_call: TRBD1
j_call: TRBJ2-3
cdr3_nt: TGTGCCAGCAGTCCACAGGGGACAACTAGCACAGATACGCAGTATTTT
cdr3_aa: CASSPQGTTSTDTQYF

clone_size: NA
v_call: TRBV15
d_call: TRBD1
j_call: TRBJ1-1
cdr3_nt: TGTGCCACCAGAAGAGAGTCCGACAGGGGGTTTTCTGAAGCTTTCTTT
cdr3_aa: CATRRESDRGFSEAFF

clone_size: few
v_call: TRBV9
d_call: TRBD2
j_call: TRBJ2-7
cdr3_nt: TGTGCCAGCAGCGTAGGGTTAATAGCGGGGGACTACGAGCAGTACTTC
cdr3_aa: CASSVGLIAGDYEQYF

clone_size: NA
v_call: TRBV5-1
d_call: NA
j_call: TRBJ2-2
cdr3_nt: TGCGCCAGCAAAGAGGGGGTGGGGACCGGGGAGCTGTTTTTT
cdr3_aa: CASKEGVGTGELFF

clone_size: NA
v_call: TRBV5-1
d_call: NA
j_call: TRBJ2-1
cdr3_nt: TGCGCCAGCAGCTTGGCGGGGGATTTCAATGAGCAGTTCTTC
cdr3_aa: CASSLAGDFNEQFF

clone_size: NA
v_call: TRBV30
d_call: NA
j_call: TRBJ1-2
cdr3_nt: TGTGCCTGGAGCCACGGGGCTAACTATGGCTACACCTTC
cdr3_aa: CAWSHGANYGYTF

clone_size: NA
v_call: TRBV10-2
d_call: TRBD1
j_call: TRBJ1-2
cdr3_nt: TGCGCCAGCAGGGAGGCAGGGGGATACTATGGCTACACCTTC
cdr3_aa: CASREAGGYYGYTF

clone_size: NA
v_call: TRBV27
d_call: NA
j_call: TRBJ2-1
cdr3_nt: TGTGCCAGCAGTCTCACCCGGGTCGCCACCTACAATGAGCAGTTCTTC
cdr3_aa: CASSLTRVATYNEQFF

clone_size: NA
v_call: TRBV6-2/TRBV6-3
d_call: NA
j_call: TRBJ2-3
cdr3_nt: TGTGCCAGCAGTTCGTACAGGGCAGATACGCAGTATTTT
cdr3_aa: CASSSYRADTQYF

clone_size: NA
v_call: TRBV11-3
d_call: NA
j_call: TRBJ1-6
cdr3_nt: TGTGCCAGCAGCTTAGATTGGGGAGGTTCTTCACCCCTCCACTTT
cdr3_aa: CASSLDWGGSSPLHF

clone_size: NA
v_call: TRBV7-2
d_call: TRBD1
j_call: TRBJ1-2
cdr3_nt: TGTGCCAGCAGCTTAAGGGACAGGGATGGCTACACCTTC
cdr3_aa: CASSLRDRDGYTF

clone_size: NA
v_call: TRBV11-3
d_call: NA
j_call: TRBJ2-1
cdr3_nt: TGTGCCAGCAGCTTAGTCGACGGTGGAGAGGAGTTCTTC
cdr3_aa: CASSLVDGGEEFF

clone_size: NA
v_call: TRBV6-5
d_call: NA
j_call: TRBJ2-5
cdr3_nt: TGTGCCTCACGCGTCGCCCCCTCCCAAGAGACCCAGTACTTC
cdr3_aa: CASRVAPSQETQYF

clone_size: NA
v_call: TRBV7-9
d_call: NA
j_call: TRBJ2-4
cdr3_nt: TGTGCCAGCAGCTTTTTGGGGTTAGACAGACTAGCCAAAAACATTCAGTACTTC
cdr3_aa: CASSFLGLDRLAKNIQYF

clone_size: NA
v_call: TRBV12-3/TRBV12-4
d_call: NA
j_call: TRBJ1-2
cdr3_nt: TGTGCCAGCAGTTTAGTTGAGAACCATGGCTACACCTTC
cdr3_aa: CASSLVENHGYTF

clone_size: NA
v_call: TRBV6-5
d_call: TRBD1
j_call: TRBJ1-4
cdr3_nt: TGTGCCAGCGCCAGGGGGATTGGTGGTGAAAAACTGTTTTTT
cdr3_aa: CASARGIGGEKLFF

clone_size: NA
v_call: TRBV29-1
d_call: TRBD2
j_call: TRBJ2-1
cdr3_nt: TGCAGCGTTACATTCCTAGCGGCCGTAAATGAGCAGTTCTTC
cdr3_aa: CSVTFLAAVNEQFF

clone_size: NA
v_call: TRBV12-3/TRBV12-4
d_call: NA
j_call: TRBJ2-2
cdr3_nt: TGTGCCAGCAGCGGAGCCGGGGAGCTGTTTTTT
cdr3_aa: CASSGAGELFF

clone_size: NA
v_call: TRBV19
d_call: NA
j_call: TRBJ2-7
cdr3_nt: TGTGCCACCTCACAGGGCCCTTCTCTTTCCTACGAGCAGTACTTC
cdr3_aa: CATSQGPSLSYEQYF

clone_size: NA
v_call: TRBV7-3
d_call: NA
j_call: TRBJ1-5
cdr3_nt: TGTGCCAGCAGCTTGTCAGGGGATCAGCCCCAGCATTTT
cdr3_aa: CASSLSGDQPQHF

clone_size: NA
v_call: TRBV7-6
d_call: TRBD1
j_call: TRBJ2-3
cdr3_nt: TGTGCCAGCAGCCCGAGGACAGGGTTGGTGACAGATACGCAGTATTTT
cdr3_aa: CASSPRTGLVTDTQYF

clone_size: NA
v_call: TRBV5-1
d_call: NA
j_call: TRBJ2-1
cdr3_nt: TGCGCCAGCAGCGGGCGGGACAGCCTATCCTACAATGAGCAGTTCTTC
cdr3_aa: CASSGRDSLSYNEQFF

clone_size: NA
v_call: TRBV6-1
d_call: NA
j_call: TRBJ1-2
cdr3_nt: TGTGCCAGCAGTGATGGGCCGAGCTATGGCTACACCTTC
cdr3_aa: CASSDGPSYGYTF

clone_size: NA
v_call: TRBV10-1
d_call: NA
j_call: TRBJ1-1
cdr3_nt: TGCGCCAGCACGGAGACAGGAAACACTGAAGCTTTCTTT
cdr3_aa: CASTETGNTEAFF

clone_size: NA
v_call: TRBV5-1
d_call: NA
j_call: TRBJ1-6
cdr3_nt: TGCGCCAGCAGCTTGGAGGCCACGGGGACTCCCCTCCACTTT
cdr3_aa: CASSLEATGTPLHF

clone_size: NA
v_call: TRBV12-3/TRBV12-4
d_call: NA
j_call: TRBJ1-1
cdr3_nt: TGTGCCAGCAGGGTAAGAAGGAGCGCTGAAGCTTTCTTT
cdr3_aa: CASRVRRSAEAFF

clone_size: NA
v_call: TRBV5-1
d_call: TRBD1
j_call: TRBJ1-4
cdr3_nt: TGCGCCAGCAGCCGGACAGGATCGAAGTCGACTAATGAAAAACTGTTTTTT
cdr3_aa: CASSRTGSKSTNEKLFF